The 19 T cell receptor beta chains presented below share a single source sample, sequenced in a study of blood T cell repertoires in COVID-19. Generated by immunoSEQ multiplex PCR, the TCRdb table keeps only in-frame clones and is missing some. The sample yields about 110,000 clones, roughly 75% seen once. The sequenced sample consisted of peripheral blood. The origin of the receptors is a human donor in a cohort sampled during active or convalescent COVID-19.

For the CDR3, the DNA is TGTGCCAGCAGCTTAGATCTAACAGTCGCTAATGAAAAACTGTTTTTT. It codes for CASSLDLTVANEKLFF. The chain recombines TRBV11-3 with TRBJ1-4; D remains ambiguous. Germline assignment: CDR1 SGHNT and CDR2 YENEEA. V was clipped by 0 bases and J by 3 bases, with 11 bases between them. The CDR3 consists of 16 residues.

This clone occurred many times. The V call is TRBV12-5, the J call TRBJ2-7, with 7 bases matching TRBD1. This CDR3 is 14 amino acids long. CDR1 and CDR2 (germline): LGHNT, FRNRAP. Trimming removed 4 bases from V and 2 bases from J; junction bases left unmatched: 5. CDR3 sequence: CASGYSGGPYEQYF. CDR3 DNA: TGTGCTAGTGGTTACTCAGGGGGACCCTACGAGCAGTACTTC.

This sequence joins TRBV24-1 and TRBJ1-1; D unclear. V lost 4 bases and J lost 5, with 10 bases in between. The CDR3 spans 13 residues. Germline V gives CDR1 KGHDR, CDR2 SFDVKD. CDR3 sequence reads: CATSDRGGTEAFF. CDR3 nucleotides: TGTGCCACCAGTGACCGGGGTGGGACTGAAGCTTTCTTT.

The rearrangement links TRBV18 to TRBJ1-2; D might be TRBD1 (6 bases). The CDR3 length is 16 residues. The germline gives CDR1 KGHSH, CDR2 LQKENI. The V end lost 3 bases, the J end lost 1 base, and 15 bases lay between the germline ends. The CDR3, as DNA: TGTGCCAGCTCACCGGGCGTCGGACAGCTTAACTATGGCTACACCTTC. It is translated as CASSPGVGQLNYGYTF.

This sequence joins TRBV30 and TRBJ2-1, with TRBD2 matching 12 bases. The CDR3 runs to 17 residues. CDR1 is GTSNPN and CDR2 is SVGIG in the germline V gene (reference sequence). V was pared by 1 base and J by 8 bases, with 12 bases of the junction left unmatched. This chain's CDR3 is CAWSGLAGVSSVDEQFF. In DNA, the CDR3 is TGTGCCTGGAGTGGACTAGCGGGAGTTAGTAGTGTGGATGAGCAGTTCTTC.

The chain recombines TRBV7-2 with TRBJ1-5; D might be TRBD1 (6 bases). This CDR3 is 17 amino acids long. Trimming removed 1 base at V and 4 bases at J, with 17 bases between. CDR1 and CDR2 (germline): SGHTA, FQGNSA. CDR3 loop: CASSLEPPGERNQPQHF. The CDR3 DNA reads TGTGCCAGCAGCTTAGAACCACCAGGGGAACGGAATCAGCCCCAGCATTTT.

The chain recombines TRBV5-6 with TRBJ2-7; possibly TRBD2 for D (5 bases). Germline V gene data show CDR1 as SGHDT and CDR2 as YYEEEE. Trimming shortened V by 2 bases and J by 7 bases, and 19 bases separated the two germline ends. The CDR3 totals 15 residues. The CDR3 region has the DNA TGTGCCAGCAGCTTTAGTGGCCGCGGGTTGGGAGAGCAGTACTTC. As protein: CASSFSGRGLGEQYF. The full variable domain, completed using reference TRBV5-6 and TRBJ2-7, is DAGVTQSPTHLIKTRGQQVTLRCSPKSGHDTVSWYQQALGQGPQFIFQYYEEEERQRGNFPDRFSGHQFPNYSSELNVNALLLGDSALYLCASSFSGRGLGEQYFGPGTRLTVT.

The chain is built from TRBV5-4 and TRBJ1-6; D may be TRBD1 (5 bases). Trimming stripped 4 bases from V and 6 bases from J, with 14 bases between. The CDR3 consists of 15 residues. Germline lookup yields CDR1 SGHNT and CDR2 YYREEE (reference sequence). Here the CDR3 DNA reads TGTGCCAGCAGCGGCCACTACAGGACTAATTCACCCCTCCACTTT. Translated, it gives CASSGHYRTNSPLHF.

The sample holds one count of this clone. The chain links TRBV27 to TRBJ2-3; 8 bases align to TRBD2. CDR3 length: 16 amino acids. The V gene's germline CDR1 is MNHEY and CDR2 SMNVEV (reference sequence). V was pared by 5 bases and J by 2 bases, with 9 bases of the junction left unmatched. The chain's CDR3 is CASSMGLAGFTDTQYF. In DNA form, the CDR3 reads TGTGCCAGCAGTATGGGATTAGCGGGATTCACAGATACGCAGTATTTT.

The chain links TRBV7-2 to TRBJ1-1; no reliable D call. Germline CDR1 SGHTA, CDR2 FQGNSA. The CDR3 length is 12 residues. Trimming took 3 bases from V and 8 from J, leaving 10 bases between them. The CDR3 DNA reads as TGTGCCAGCAGCTTTGAGGGTTTAGAAGCTTTCTTT. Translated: CASSFEGLEAFF.

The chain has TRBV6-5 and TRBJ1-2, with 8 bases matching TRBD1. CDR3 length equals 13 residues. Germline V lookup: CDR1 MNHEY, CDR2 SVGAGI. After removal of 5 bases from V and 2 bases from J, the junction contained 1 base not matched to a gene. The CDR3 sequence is CASSRTGNYGYTF. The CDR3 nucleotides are TGTGCCAGCAGTCGGACAGGGAACTATGGCTACACCTTC.

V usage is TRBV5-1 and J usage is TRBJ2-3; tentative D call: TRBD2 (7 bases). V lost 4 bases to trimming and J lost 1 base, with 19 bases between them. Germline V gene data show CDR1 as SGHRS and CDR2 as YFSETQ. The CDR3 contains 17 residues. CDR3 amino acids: CASSPGAGAVGTDTQYF. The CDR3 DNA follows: TGCGCCAGCAGCCCCGGGGCGGGGGCTGTAGGCACAGATACGCAGTATTTT. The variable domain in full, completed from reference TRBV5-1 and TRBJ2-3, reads KAGVTQTPRYLIKTRGQQVTLSCSPISGHRSVSWYQQTPGQGLQFLFEYFSETQRNKGNFPGRFSGRQFSNSRSEMNVSTLELGDSALYLCASSPGAGAVGTDTQYFGPGTRLTVL.

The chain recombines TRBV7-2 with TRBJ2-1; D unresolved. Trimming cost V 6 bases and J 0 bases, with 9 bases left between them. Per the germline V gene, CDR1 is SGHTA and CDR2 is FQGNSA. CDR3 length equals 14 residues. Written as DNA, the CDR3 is TGTGCCAGCAGTCCGACATACTCCTACAATGAGCAGTTCTTC. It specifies CASSPTYSYNEQFF.

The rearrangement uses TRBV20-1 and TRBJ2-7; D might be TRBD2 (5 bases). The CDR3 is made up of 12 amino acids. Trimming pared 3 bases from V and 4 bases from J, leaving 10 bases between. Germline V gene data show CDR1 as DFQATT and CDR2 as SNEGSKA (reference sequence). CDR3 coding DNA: TGCAGTGCTAGTAGGCCGGGATACGAGCAGTACTTC. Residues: CSASRPGYEQYF.

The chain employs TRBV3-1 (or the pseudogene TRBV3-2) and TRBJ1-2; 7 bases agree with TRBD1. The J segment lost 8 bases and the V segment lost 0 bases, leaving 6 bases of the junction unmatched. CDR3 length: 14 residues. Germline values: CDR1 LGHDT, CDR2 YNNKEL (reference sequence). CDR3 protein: CASSQDNRGSGYTF. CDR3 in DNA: TGTGCCAGCAGCCAAGATAACAGGGGAAGCGGCTACACCTTC.

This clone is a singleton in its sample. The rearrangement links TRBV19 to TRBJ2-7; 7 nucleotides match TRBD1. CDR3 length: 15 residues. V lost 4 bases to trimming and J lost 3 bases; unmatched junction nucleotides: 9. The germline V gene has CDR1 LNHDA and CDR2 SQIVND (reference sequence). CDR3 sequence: CASSNDRDGDYEQYF. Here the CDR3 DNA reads TGTGCCAGTAGTAACGACAGGGATGGGGACTACGAGCAGTACTTC.

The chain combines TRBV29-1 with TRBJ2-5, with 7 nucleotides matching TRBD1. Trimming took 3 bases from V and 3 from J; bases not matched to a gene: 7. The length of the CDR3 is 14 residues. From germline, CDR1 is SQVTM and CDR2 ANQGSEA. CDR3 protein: CSVEDLTGKETQYF. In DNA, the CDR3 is TGCAGCGTTGAGGACCTGACAGGGAAAGAGACCCAGTACTTC.

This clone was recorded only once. The CDR3 coding sequence is TGTGCCAGTAGTATAGCGGGAGGCTACACAGATACGCAGTATTTT. Amino acid sequence: CASSIAGGYTDTQYF. V is TRBV19 and J is TRBJ2-3; 7 bases map to TRBD2. CDR1 is LNHDA and CDR2 is SQIVND in the germline V gene (reference sequence). This CDR3 contains 15 residues. Germline trimming cut 1 base from V and 2 bases from J; bases unmatched to any gene: 3.

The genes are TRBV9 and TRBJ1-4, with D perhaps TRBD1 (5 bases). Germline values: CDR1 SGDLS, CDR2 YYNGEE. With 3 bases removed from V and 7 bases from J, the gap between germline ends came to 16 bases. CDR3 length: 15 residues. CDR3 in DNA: TGTGCCAGCAGCGCCCAGGGTGGCAAGCCTGAAAAACTGTTTTTT. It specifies CASSAQGGKPEKLFF.